The clone carrying this T cell receptor beta chain was counted a few times. Its specificity is not known. RNA transcripts provided the template for amplifying TCR beta CDR3 regions. First-round RT-PCR used HTBI primers; second-round multiplex PCR followed. One entry per CDR3 protein results from TCRdb running MiXCR on the multiplex PCR reads. The table has some 750,000 distinct CDR3 sequences, around 40% seen once. The sample is drawn from a study of Graves' ophthalmopathy and Graves' hyperthyroidism. For the study at large: Peripheral blood was collected at initial diagnosis, before any treatment. Study-wide results and caveats: The 13-signature model separated ophthalmopathy from stable hyperthyroidism at 85% to 90% sensitivity and nearly 83% specificity. The model forecast ophthalmopathy progression, reaching 60% to 71% sensitivity and 72% to 80% specificity.

If patients had other autoimmune diseases, uncontrolled infections, pregnancy or lactation, they were excluded. The source is an adult man with Graves' ophthalmopathy. The sample comprised peripheral blood.

This CDR3 reads CSASPRQGNYGYTF. CDR3 in DNA: TGCAGTGCTAGTCCCCGCCAGGGTAACTATGGCTACACCTTC. This sequence joins TRBV20-1 and TRBJ1-2, with D perhaps matching TRBD1 (5 bases). V lost 3 bases and J 1 base, leaving 12 bases between the germline ends. Germline V gene sequence: CDR1 DFQATT, CDR2 SNEGSKA (reference sequence). The CDR3 spans 14 residues.